What follows are 25 T cell receptor beta chains derived from one specimen sequenced in a study of human T cells and chemical hapten exposure. TCRdb independently ran MiXCR on the RACE reads; one entry per CDR3 protein. The sample includes a few hundred thousand distinct CDR3 sequences, about 6% of them seen just once. The time point here: patch test 2, 6 weeks after DPC sensitization. The treatment: therapeutic diphenylcyclopropenone sensitization with weekly scalp DPC. The sample was whole blood, taken in connection with sensitization to the hapten diphenylcyclopropenone (DPC). The receptors stem from a woman aged 18-29 years with alopecia areata. Some clones in this sample may be carry-over from other donors' samples.

In its sample, this clonotype was seen many times. In DNA form, the CDR3 reads TGTGCCAGTAGCCCCACCGGGACAGGGAGTCGGAATGAGCAGTTCTTC. Translated, it gives CASSPTGTGSRNEQFF. V gene TRBV19 combines with J gene TRBJ2-1; 9 bases map to TRBD1. CDR1 and CDR2 from the germline V gene are LNHDA and SQIVND (reference sequence). The V segment lost 6 bases and the J segment 7 bases; nucleotides outside the gene matches: 13. The CDR3 spans 16 residues.

Remarks on this clonotype: At one end the junction does not follow the germline gene, possibly because of a read error. CDR3 nucleotides: TGTGTCAGCAGCTTAACGGGGGTACAAGAGACCCAGTACTTC. This translates into CVSSLTGVQETQYF. The rearrangement uses TRBV7-6 and TRBJ2-5; D might be TRBD2 (6 bases). The germline V gene encodes CDR1 SGHVS and CDR2 FNYEAQ. The CDR3 extends over 14 amino acids.

The chain employs TRBV9 and TRBJ2-5, with D hard to call. Looked up from germline, CDR1 is SGDLS and CDR2 is YYNGEE. The CDR3 runs to 14 residues. V was shortened by 3 bases and J by 5 bases, with 14 bases between the two germline ends. CDR3 amino acids: CASSDYRQAETQYF. In DNA, the CDR3 is TGTGCCAGCAGCGACTACCGGCAAGCCGAGACCCAGTACTTC.

This clonotype was seen repeatedly, ten times or more. The chain is built from TRBV12-3 or TRBV12-4 and TRBJ2-2, with TRBD2 matching 7 bases. This CDR3 has 14 amino acids. V dropped 6 bases and J dropped 1; count of bases not matched to a gene: 2. The CDR3 nucleotides read TGTGCCAGCAGGGTAGCGGGGAACACCGGGGAGCTGTTTTTT. Encoded protein: CASRVAGNTGELFF.

Ten or more counts support this clonotype. The chain recombines TRBV27 with TRBJ2-5; TRBD2 aligns across 9 bases. The germline V gene has CDR1 MNHEY and CDR2 SMNVEV (reference sequence). The CDR3 contains 15 residues. Losses at the gene ends were 4 bases for V and 5 bases for J; bases not matched to a gene: 8. Written as DNA, the CDR3 is TGTGCCAGCAGTTCGGCGGGGGGGCTTGATGAGACCCAGTACTTC. It codes for CASSSAGGLDETQYF.

There are a few counts of this clonotype. The V and J genes are TRBV6-1 and TRBJ1-3; possibly TRBD1 for D (6 bases). Germline assignment: CDR1 MNHNS and CDR2 SASEGT. The CDR3 loop spans 13 amino acids. V lost 7 bases and J lost 2, with 9 bases in between. This chain's CDR3 is CASKRGAGNTIYF. The CDR3 region has the DNA TGTGCCAGCAAGAGGGGGGCTGGAAACACCATATATTTT.

This clonotype was seen at least ten times. The chain joins TRBV4-1 to TRBJ1-1; D not certain. CDR1 MGHRA and CDR2 YSYEKL come from the germline V gene. Deletions cut 1 base from V and 1 base from J, with 7 bases between. The CDR3 spans 14 residues. The CDR3 nucleotides are TGCGCCAGCAGCCAAGTAACACAGAACACTGAAGCTTTCTTT. This sequence encodes CASSQVTQNTEAFF.

This clonotype was recorded many times. The V call is TRBV29-1, the J call TRBJ1-4, with D perhaps matching TRBD1 (6 bases). V was trimmed by 6 bases and J by 0 bases, leaving 11 bases between them. Per germline, CDR1 SQVTM and CDR2 ANQGSEA. The CDR3 is made up of 14 amino acids. The CDR3 coding sequence is TGCAGCGTAGGGACACGCGCAACTAATGAAAAACTGTTTTTT. This codes for CSVGTRATNEKLFF.

A few counts support this clonotype. The rearrangement links TRBV3-1 to TRBJ1-2, with 7 bases identical to TRBD1. This CDR3 comprises 15 residues. Per germline, CDR1 LGHDT and CDR2 YNNKEL (reference sequence). V shed 2 bases, J shed 2 bases, and the junction held 5 bases outside the gene matches. The DNA for the CDR3 is TGTGCCAGCAGCCAACTTGACAGGGTAAACTATGGCTACACCTTC. Amino acid sequence: CASSQLDRVNYGYTF.

The chain carries TRBV5-1 and TRBJ1-2, with D tentatively TRBD1 (6 bases). The ends were cut back, 4 bases at V and 2 bases at J, with 15 bases in the middle. Germline CDR1 reads SGHRS; CDR2 reads YFSETQ. This CDR3 is built from 15 residues. CDR3 coding DNA: TGCGCCAGCAGCATAGGACAGAGAATCAACTATGGCTACACCTTC. Its protein is CASSIGQRINYGYTF.

This clonotype has at least ten counts. This chain's CDR3 is CASSPPQQGSNQPQHF. Here the CDR3 DNA reads TGTGCCAGCAGTCCTCCTCAGCAGGGGAGCAATCAGCCCCAGCATTTT. This chain uses TRBV6-6 with TRBJ1-5; a possible D gene is TRBD1 (6 bases). The CDR3 is made up of 16 amino acids. V was shortened by 5 bases and J by 1 base, with 15 bases between the two germline ends. The germline V gene encodes CDR1 MNHNY and CDR2 SVGAGI (reference sequence).

V is TRBV10-3 and J is TRBJ1-1, with unresolved D. Germline lookup yields CDR1 ENHRY and CDR2 SYGVKD. Trimming shortened V by 5 bases and J by 1 base, and 5 bases separated the two germline ends. This CDR3 is built from 12 residues. CDR3 DNA sequence: TGTGCCATCAGTTGGGGGAACACTGAAGCTTTCTTT. This codes for CAISWGNTEAFF.

At least ten counts were recorded for this clonotype. The CDR3 DNA follows: TGCAGCGTTGGGAGGGAGCTTCCCTATGGCTACACCTTC. Translation: CSVGRELPYGYTF. V gene TRBV29-1 combines with J gene TRBJ1-2; D not resolved. Per germline, CDR1 SQVTM and CDR2 ANQGSEA. CDR3 length equals 13 residues. V lost 4 bases, J lost 4 bases, and 13 bases lay in between.

The table lists this clonotype with many counts. This chain uses TRBV6-2 or TRBV6-3 with TRBJ2-1, with 11 bases fitting TRBD1. The CDR3 length is 15 residues. Germline CDR1 is MNHEY and CDR2 is SVGEGT. Trimming cost V 6 bases and J 6 bases; bases outside gene matches: 7. The CDR3 protein is CASSSGTGGTNEQFF. CDR3 in DNA: TGTGCCAGCAGCAGCGGGACAGGGGGTACCAATGAGCAGTTCTTC.

This clonotype was recorded many times. J is TRBJ2-3 and V is TRBV29-1; the D is unclear. The V gene's germline CDR1 is SQVTM and CDR2 ANQGSEA. V was cut by 1 base and J by 3 bases, with 17 bases left in between. The CDR3 runs 16 residues. The CDR3 region has the DNA TGCAGCGTTGAAGGGGTAATTGCCCTTGGGACAGATACGCAGTATTTT. It codes for CSVEGVIALGTDTQYF.

This clonotype came up many times. V gene TRBV6-5 combines with J gene TRBJ2-1; TRBD1 matches at 8 bases. Germline CDR1 reads MNHEY; CDR2 reads SVGAGI. J lost 11 bases, V lost 6 bases, and 12 bases had no gene match. The CDR3 runs to 14 residues. CDR3 region: CASRVTGAVGQQFF. CDR3 coding DNA: TGTGCCAGCAGAGTGACAGGGGCCGTGGGTCAGCAGTTCTTC.

The rearrangement links TRBV20-1 to TRBJ2-7; D gene ambiguous. Germline V lookup: CDR1 DFQATT, CDR2 SNEGSKA (reference sequence). The V gene lost 3 bases and the J gene lost 2 bases, with 11 bases spanning the gap. The CDR3 has 13 residues. CDR3 protein: CSARSQLTYEQYF. In nucleotides, the CDR3 is TGCAGTGCTAGGTCTCAGCTGACCTACGAGCAGTACTTC.

This chain uses TRBV5-1 with TRBJ2-3; D not certain. The ends were cut back, 0 bases at V and 2 bases at J, with 10 bases in the middle. The germline gives CDR1 SGHRS, CDR2 YFSETQ. CDR3 length equals 15 residues. CDR3 sequence (DNA): TGCGCCAGCAGCTTGGACAGCTATTTCACAGATACGCAGTATTTT. Translating gives CASSLDSYFTDTQYF.

This clonotype turned up a few times. The V and J genes are TRBV5-1 and TRBJ1-2; D gene ambiguous. The CDR3 has 14 residues. The germline V gene has CDR1 SGHRS and CDR2 YFSETQ. Trimming took 0 bases from V and 1 from J, leaving 7 bases between them. The CDR3 protein is CASSLGTRNYGYTF. In DNA form, the CDR3 reads TGCGCCAGCAGCTTGGGGACGCGTAACTATGGCTACACCTTC.

This clonotype was seen many times. The CDR3 DNA is TGTGCCAGCAGTTCTCCGGGCCTTGCTATAGCCAAAAACATTCAGTACTTC. This gives the protein CASSSPGLAIAKNIQYF. The chain couples TRBV12-3 or TRBV12-4 to TRBJ2-4; D remains unclear. The CDR3 has 17 residues. V was cut by 4 bases and J by 0 bases, with 16 bases left in between.

The rearrangement links TRBV6-6 to TRBJ1-2; D is perhaps TRBD1 (6 bases). Per the germline V gene, CDR1 is MNHNY and CDR2 is SVGAGI (reference sequence). V was shortened by 6 bases and J by 5 bases, with 25 bases between the two germline ends. The CDR3 runs 17 residues. The CDR3 spells CASRSTGPPGHNYGYTF. CDR3 DNA: TGTGCCAGCAGGTCGACAGGCCCTCCGGGCCATAATTATGGCTACACCTTC.

This clonotype has at least ten counts. The J gene is TRBJ1-2, the V gene TRBV18; D perhaps matches TRBD1 (6 bases). Trimming cost V 5 bases and J 6 bases, with 10 bases left between them. The CDR3 contains 12 residues. Germline CDR1 and CDR2: KGHSH and LQKENI. CDR3 loop: CASSANRDGYTF. The CDR3 DNA reads as TGTGCCAGCTCAGCTAACAGGGATGGCTACACCTTC.

The chain uses TRBV24-1 and TRBJ1-2, with 7 nucleotides matching TRBD1. This CDR3 spans 14 amino acids. Trimming removed 1 base from V and 8 bases from J; junction bases left unmatched: 6. Germline CDR1 and CDR2: KGHDR and SFDVKD. The CDR3 DNA reads as TGTGCCACCAGTGATTTTCGACAGGGAGGGGGCTACACCTTC. This gives the protein CATSDFRQGGGYTF.

This clonotype has a handful of counts. CDR3 sequence reads: CASGTLGSNTEAFF. The CDR3 bases are TGTGCCAGTGGGACTTTAGGGTCGAACACTGAAGCTTTCTTT. The rearrangement joins TRBV13 to TRBJ1-1; D may be TRBD1 (5 bases). The V gene lost 9 bases and the J gene lost 1 base, with 15 bases spanning the gap. Germline CDR1 is PRHDT and CDR2 is FYEKMQ (reference sequence). CDR3 size: 14 residues.

This sequence joins TRBV7-2 and TRBJ1-3; D perhaps matches TRBD1 (6 bases). V lost 1 base, J lost 4 bases, and 11 bases lay in between. CDR1 and CDR2 (germline): SGHTA, FQGNSA. There are 15 residues in the CDR3. The CDR3, as DNA: TGTGCCAGCAGCTTAGGAGTCCAGGGGGGAAACACCATATATTTT. Translated, it gives CASSLGVQGGNTIYF.